Shown below are 28 T cell receptor beta chains from a single sample sequenced in a study of tissue T cells after allogeneic stem cell transplantation. Sequenced by immunoSEQ multiplex PCR; TCRdb stores in-frame clones only, minus some. The table includes 6,000 to 7,500 clones, 35% to 50% detected once. As to time point: mouse harvest day 7 after allogeneic transplant. Tail vein injection delivered 10^7 T-cell-depleted bone marrow cells and 10^6 splenic CD5+ T cells. What was sequenced was skin. These receptors were taken from a female BALB/c mouse given C57BL/6 T cells with graft-versus-host disease after an allogeneic hematopoietic cell transplant.

This clone showed up just a few times. Gene names are mouse gene names. The read gets to within 1 residue of the CDR3 end, and the germline J gene fills in the rest. This chain uses TRBV3 with TRBJ1-3; D not resolved. Per the germline V gene, CDR1 is SNHLY and CDR2 is FYNGKV (reference sequence). This CDR3 has 13 amino acids. Trimming took off 5 bases at V and 0 bases at J, with 5 bases between the two ends. The CDR3 region is CASSRNSGNTLYF. The covered CDR3 bases are TGTGCCAGCAGCCGGAATTCTGGAAATACGCTCTAT.

On this clone itself: Each gene name is a mouse one. Coverage ceases 1 residue before the CDR3 finishes, and the germline J gene fills in the end. The chain links TRBV26 to TRBJ1-6, with D uncertain. Being an ORF, TRBJ1-6 has a function that is uncertain. Trimming removed 3 bases at V and 5 bases at J, with 2 bases between. CDR1 is KGHPV, CDR2 FQNQEV, per germline (reference sequence). The CDR3 length is 12 residues. CDR3 bases read: TGTGCCAGCAGTCTAGATAATTCGCCCCTCTAC. This translates into CASSLDNSPLY. The whole CDR3 is CASSLDNSPLYF.

Of note for this clone: Mouse gene names apply. The covered CDR3 bases are TGTGCCAGCAGGCGACTGGGGGGCGCAGAAACGCTGTAT. Its protein is CASRRLGGAETLY. The whole CDR3 sequence reads CASRRLGGAETLYF. The V call is TRBV26, the J call TRBJ2-3, with 10 nucleotides matching TRBD2. Read coverage stops 1 residue before the CDR3 terminus; the germline J gene supplies the remainder. The CDR3 runs 14 residues. Germline lookup yields CDR1 KGHPV and CDR2 FQNQEV (reference sequence). V was clipped by 6 bases and J by 3 bases; unmatched bases: 3. Looking up the rest from reference TRBV26 and TRBJ2-3 gives the full variable domain: NSKVIQTPRYLVKGQGQKAKMRCIPEKGHPVVFWYQQNKNNEFKFLINFQNQEVLQQIDMTEKRFSAECPSNSPCSLEIQSSEAGDSALYLCASRRLGGAETLYFGSGTRLTVL.

As concerns this clone: These gene names are mouse names. The read finishes 1 residue shy of the CDR3 end, and the germline J gene is used to complete it. Other nucleotide sequences in the sample specify the same CDR3. This chain uses TRBV26 with TRBJ1-6; a possible D gene is TRBD1 (5 bases). TRBJ1-6 is flagged as an ORF with uncertain function. The CDR3 length is 13 residues. The germline gives CDR1 KGHPV, CDR2 FQNQEV (reference sequence). V was shortened by 5 bases and J by 4 bases, with 6 bases between the two germline ends. The covered CDR3 bases are TGTGCCAGCAGTTCAGGGTATAATTCGCCCCTCTAC. Translation: CASSSGYNSPLY. The CDR3 as a whole reads CASSSGYNSPLYF.

This clone occurred a few times. The gene names here belong to mouse. The CDR3 end lies 1 residue beyond the end of the read and is filled in from the germline J gene. The chain joins TRBV12-1 to TRBJ2-4, with D maybe TRBD2 (5 bases). The CDR3 is made up of 15 amino acids. The germline V gene has CDR1 SGHSN and CDR2 HYEKVE. V lost 1 base, J lost 0 bases, and 10 bases lay in between. CDR3 DNA, as far as it was read: TGTGCCAGCTCTCTTCTGGGCCATAGTCAAAACACCTTGTAC. Translated: CASSLLGHSQNTLY. Given in full, the CDR3 is CASSLLGHSQNTLYF. Complete variable domain (other parts from reference TRBV12-1 and TRBJ2-4): DSGVVQSPRHIIKEKGGRSVLTCIPISGHSNVVWYQQTLGKELKFLIQHYEKVERDKGFLPSRFSVQQFDDYHSEMNMSALELEDSAMYFCASSLLGHSQNTLYFGAGTRLSVL.

The sample holds a few counts of this clone. The genes and germline here are from mouse. The CDR3 goes on 1 residue after the read ends, and that part is filled in from the germline J gene. The V call is TRBV3, the J call TRBJ2-1; 7 bases map to TRBD1. V shed 5 bases, J shed 7 bases, and the junction held 5 bases outside the gene matches. Germline-derived CDR1 and CDR2 are SNHLY and FYNGKV (reference sequence). The CDR3 has 13 amino acids. CDR3 region: CASSRQGGAEQFF. The CDR3 DNA, read in part, is TGTGCCAGCAGCCGACAGGGTGGGGCTGAGCAGTTC.

For this clone: Here the gene names and germline are mouse. The read falls 1 residue short of the CDR3 end, and the missing part is taken from the germline J gene. This rearrangement joins TRBV23 to TRBJ2-3; the D call of TRBD2 is as the table states it, not checked on the DNA. The CDR3 runs 15 residues. CDR1 and CDR2 from the germline V gene are KGHTA and FQNQQP. CDR3 region: CSSSQSSGGPETLYF. Incomplete CDR3 DNA: TGCTCCAGCAGTCAATCTTCCGGGGGGCCAGAAACGCTGTAT.

A word on this clone: Mouse gene names and germline throughout. The CDR3 end lies 1 residue beyond the end of the read and is filled in from the germline J gene. The V and J genes are TRBV24 and TRBJ2-7, with 10 bases identical to TRBD2. Per germline, CDR1 KGHTA and CDR2 FRNEEI. Losses at the gene ends were 2 bases for V and 6 bases for J; bases not matched to a gene: 10. The CDR3 is made up of 16 amino acids. The CDR3 spells CASSLRGLGGLGEQYF. CDR3 DNA (partial): TGTGCCAGCAGTCTGAGAGGGCTGGGGGGGCTGGGTGAACAGTAC.

To note about this clone: These gene names are mouse names. Coverage ceases 1 residue before the CDR3 finishes, and the germline J gene fills in the end. The chain uses TRBV26 and TRBJ2-7; D not resolved. Trimming removed 4 bases at V and 4 bases at J, with 11 bases between. Germline CDR1 reads KGHPV; CDR2 reads FQNQEV (reference sequence). CDR3 length: 13 residues. The CDR3 bases that were read are TGTGCCAGCAGTCCAAACGGGTTTTATGAACAGTAC. Encoded protein: CASSPNGFYEQY. The full CDR3 is CASSPNGFYEQYF. Together with reference TRBV26 and TRBJ2-7, the CDR3 gives the full variable domain: NSKVIQTPRYLVKGQGQKAKMRCIPEKGHPVVFWYQQNKNNEFKFLINFQNQEVLQQIDMTEKRFSAECPSNSPCSLEIQSSEAGDSALYLCASSPNGFYEQYFGPGTRLTVL.

This clone turned up a few times. The listed genes are named as in mouse. The read finishes 1 residue shy of the CDR3 end, and the germline J gene is used to complete it. The V call is TRBV26, the J call TRBJ2-3; D uncertain. Germline V gene data show CDR1 as KGHPV and CDR2 as FQNQEV (reference sequence). This CDR3 is 11 amino acids long. The V end lost 4 bases, the J end lost 6 bases, and 5 bases lay between the germline ends. The CDR3 DNA, read in part, is TGTGCCAGCAGTCGAGGGGAAACGCTGTAT. This codes for CASSRGETLY. The full CDR3 protein reads CASSRGETLYF. Complete variable domain (other parts from reference TRBV26 and TRBJ2-3): NSKVIQTPRYLVKGQGQKAKMRCIPEKGHPVVFWYQQNKNNEFKFLINFQNQEVLQQIDMTEKRFSAECPSNSPCSLEIQSSEAGDSALYLCASSRGETLYFGSGTRLTVL.

Note on this clone: Gene and germline names: mouse. The read terminates 1 residue before the CDR3 end, so the remaining end is supplied by the germline J gene. V usage is TRBV17 and J usage is TRBJ1-1; D is undetermined. Germline lookup yields CDR1 MNHDT and CDR2 YYDKIL. Trimming took off 1 base at V and 3 bases at J, with 3 bases between the two ends. The CDR3 has 12 residues. This chain's CDR3 is CASSRVDTEVFF. CDR3 DNA, as far as it was read: TGTGCTAGCAGTAGAGTGGACACAGAAGTCTTC.

This clone was seen a few times. Germline and genes here are mouse. The CDR3 DNA, read in part, is TGTGCAAGCAGCTTAGATGGCGGGTCTGGAAATACGCTCTAT. It encodes CASSLDGGSGNTLY. The full CDR3 sequence reads CASSLDGGSGNTLYF. V and J are TRBV16 and TRBJ1-3, with D unclear. The read ends 1 residue before the CDR3 terminus; that terminus is restored from the germline J gene. CDR3 length: 15 amino acids. The ends were cut back, 0 bases at V and 1 base at J, with 7 bases in the middle. Germline CDR1 is SGHSA and CDR2 is FRNQAP.

Of note for this clone: Mouse germline and gene names are used. The read is 1 residue too short to cover the CDR3 end, so that end is filled in from the germline J gene. The chain combines TRBV13-3 with TRBJ2-3; D gene unclear. Germline loops: CDR1 NNHDY, CDR2 SYVADS. V was trimmed by 3 bases and J by 0 bases, leaving 11 bases between them. The CDR3 extends over 15 amino acids. The CDR3 sequence is CASSGEGRSAETLYF. The sequenced part of the CDR3 DNA is TGTGCCAGCAGTGGGGAGGGAAGGAGTGCAGAAACGCTGTAT.

This clone was picked up a small number of times. Any gene name here is a mouse gene name. The CDR3 end lies 1 residue beyond the end of the read and is filled in from the germline J gene. The rearrangement uses TRBV19 and TRBJ2-2; unclear D gene. Trimming pared 1 base from V and 0 bases from J, leaving 1 base between. Germline V CDR1 and CDR2: FNHDT, SITEND (reference sequence). This CDR3 has 13 amino acids. CDR3 bases read: TGTGCCAGCAGTATATCAAACACCGGGCAGCTCTAC. Protein product: CASSISNTGQLY. The whole CDR3 is CASSISNTGQLYF.

With regard to this clone: Gene names are mouse gene names. From the germline J gene comes the end of the CDR3, since the read stops 1 residue before it. The chain is built from TRBV3 and TRBJ1-1; D perhaps matches TRBD1 (5 bases). Germline V CDR1 and CDR2: SNHLY, FYNGKV (reference sequence). CDR3 length: 14 amino acids. V gave up 1 base and J gave up 2 bases, with 8 bases separating them. CDR3 DNA (partial): TGTGCCAGCAGCTTAGGGGACCGTAACACAGAAGTCTTC. It translates to CASSLGDRNTEVF. From start to end, the CDR3 is CASSLGDRNTEVFF.

This clone was found a few times. Mouse gene names apply. Read coverage stops 1 residue before the CDR3 terminus; the germline J gene supplies the remainder. V is TRBV26 and J is TRBJ1-6; 8 bases line up with TRBD1. TRBJ1-6 is designated an ORF whose function remains uncertain. The length of the CDR3 is 16 residues. V lost 6 bases and J lost 0; bases outside the gene matches: 4. The germline gives CDR1 KGHPV, CDR2 FQNQEV (reference sequence). Incomplete CDR3 DNA: TGTGCCAGCAGCCCGACAGGGGTTTCCTATAATTCGCCCCTCTAC. This gives the protein CASSPTGVSYNSPLY. From start to end, the CDR3 is CASSPTGVSYNSPLYF.

This clone came up a few times. Gene names and germline match the mouse. The read stops 1 residue short of the end of the CDR3; the missing end is completed from the germline J gene. The V and J genes are TRBV1 and TRBJ1-3; perhaps TRBD1 as D (5 bases). The CDR3 extends over 16 amino acids. Between the trimmed V and J ends, which lost 3 bases and 0 bases, there was a span of 12 bases. Germline V gene data show CDR1 as NSQYPW and CDR2 as LRSPGD (reference sequence). The DNA read from the CDR3 is TGCACCTGCAGTGCTCCGGGACTAATTTCTGGAAATACGCTCTAT. This sequence encodes CTCSAPGLISGNTLY. The whole CDR3 region reads CTCSAPGLISGNTLYF.

About this clone: Each gene name is a mouse one. Read sequence stops 1 residue before the CDR3 end, and the germline J gene provides the missing end. The chain uses TRBV29 and TRBJ1-1; D is uncertain. Germline V lookup: CDR1 MSHET, CDR2 SYDVDS. V was trimmed by 5 bases and J by 0 bases, leaving 4 bases between them. The CDR3 contains 12 residues. The DNA read from the CDR3 is TGTGCTAGCAGTACAGCAAACACAGAAGTCTTC. Translated, it gives CASSTANTEVF. The entire CDR3 protein is CASSTANTEVFF.

A word on this clone: Genes and germline come from the mouse. The read halts 1 residue ahead of the CDR3 end, with the missing end drawn from the germline J gene. The chain is built from TRBV13-3 and TRBJ2-3, with 12 nucleotides matching TRBD1. Germline-derived CDR1 and CDR2 are NNHDY and SYVADS. The ends lost 5 bases at V and 2 bases at J; junction bases unmatched: 9. This CDR3 spans 17 amino acids. CDR3 DNA, as far as it was read: TGTGCCAGCAGCCCTACCGGGACAGGGGGCTATGCAGAAACGCTGTAT. Its protein product is CASSPTGTGGYAETLY. The whole CDR3 region reads CASSPTGTGGYAETLYF.

This clone was detected only a few times. Each gene name is a mouse one. The observed sequence ends 1 residue before the CDR3 terminus, with the missing tail filled in from the germline J gene. The V and J genes are TRBV16 and TRBJ2-4; TRBD2 matches 7 bases. From germline, CDR1 is SGHSA and CDR2 FRNQAP. CDR3 length equals 14 residues. Unmatched junction bases numbered 3, after V lost 2 bases and J lost 4 bases. CDR3 sequence reads: CASSLHWGENTLYF. CDR3 DNA, as far as it was read: TGTGCAAGCAGCTTACACTGGGGAGAAAACACCTTGTAC.

For this clone: Here the gene names and germline are mouse. The read ends 1 residue before the CDR3 terminus; that terminus is restored from the germline J gene. The genes are TRBV26 and TRBJ2-3, with unresolved D. Germline V gene sequence: CDR1 KGHPV, CDR2 FQNQEV (reference sequence). Trimming removed 3 bases from V and 2 bases from J, with 3 bases in between. This CDR3 has 12 amino acids. CDR3: CASSLYAETLYF. Partial CDR3 DNA: TGTGCCAGCAGTCTCTATGCAGAAACGCTGTAT.

Comments on this clone: The germline and genes are mouse ones. The read gets to within 1 residue of the CDR3 end, and the germline J gene fills in the rest. The chain couples TRBV19 to TRBJ2-3; 11 bases fit TRBD2. Germline V gene data show CDR1 as FNHDT and CDR2 as SITEND (reference sequence). The CDR3 is 16 amino acids. V was clipped by 5 bases and J by 0 bases; unmatched bases: 5. The part of the CDR3 DNA that was read is TGTGCCAGCAGCCGACTGGGGGGGACTAGTGCAGAAACGCTGTAT. Encoded protein: CASSRLGGTSAETLY. The entire CDR3 sequence reads CASSRLGGTSAETLYF.

This clone has more than one count but fewer than ten. The genes are named according to mouse. The sequenced fragment ends 1 residue before the CDR3 boundary, so the rest is inferred from the germline J gene. This rearrangement joins TRBV1 to TRBJ2-4; 11 nucleotides line up with TRBD2. The CDR3 is made up of 16 amino acids. Trimming at V came to 3 bases and at J to 7 bases, leaving 9 bases not matched to a gene. From germline, CDR1 is NSQYPW and CDR2 LRSPGD (reference sequence). The DNA read from the CDR3 is TGCACCTGCAGTGCGAACACTGGGGGGGCGCGAGACACCTTGTAC. It encodes CTCSANTGGARDTLY. The full-length CDR3 reads as CTCSANTGGARDTLYF.

Turning to this clone: The genes and germline here are from mouse. The DNA read from the CDR3 is TGTGCCAGCAGTTTGGACAGGGCAAACACCGGGCAGCTCTAC. Residues: CASSLDRANTGQLY. The CDR3 in its entirety is CASSLDRANTGQLYF. V and J are TRBV15 and TRBJ2-2; 8 bases fit TRBD1. Read sequence stops 1 residue before the CDR3 end, and the germline J gene provides the missing end. The trim removed 3 bases at V and 0 bases at J, leaving 0 bases unmatched. This CDR3 region has 15 residues. The germline V gene encodes CDR1 SGHND and CDR2 FRSKSL.

About this clone: Germline and genes: mouse. From the germline J gene comes the end of the CDR3, since the read stops 1 residue before it. This chain uses TRBV2 with TRBJ1-3, with D tentatively TRBD1 (6 bases). The CDR3 contains 16 residues. V shed 0 bases and J shed 4 bases, with 13 bases lying between them. Germline V gene sequence: CDR1 LGHNA, CDR2 YSYQKL. The CDR3 DNA, read in part, is TGTGCCAGCAGCCAAGAGGGCAGGGGAAGGGGAAATACGCTCTAT. It encodes CASSQEGRGRGNTLY. The entire CDR3 protein reads CASSQEGRGRGNTLYF.

To note about this clone: Genes and germline come from the mouse. The sequenced part of the CDR3 DNA is TGTGCCAGCAATCACGGGGCATTCACAGAAGTCTTC. As protein: CASNHGAFTEVF. The full CDR3 reads CASNHGAFTEVFF. The chain links TRBV24 to TRBJ1-1; the D gene is possibly TRBD1 (5 bases). Read data end 1 residue before the CDR3 end; the end is taken from the germline J gene. The germline CDR1 and CDR2 sequences are KGHTA and FRNEEI. The CDR3 extends over 13 amino acids. Trimming left V 7 bases short and J 4 bases short, with 13 bases between.

Details on this clone: All gene names here are mouse names. The CDR3 is cut off 1 residue early in the read; its end comes from the germline J gene. V usage is TRBV1 and J usage is TRBJ1-4; no reliable D call. CDR1 and CDR2 (germline): NSQYPW, LRSPGD (reference sequence). The CDR3 contains 14 residues. The V and J ends lost 1 base and 1 base respectively, with 4 bases between them. The CDR3 loop is CTCSAAPSNERLFF. CDR3 DNA (partial): TGCACCTGCAGTGCAGCCCCTTCCAACGAAAGATTATTT.

This clone has just a few counts. All gene names here are mouse names. Read coverage stops 1 residue before the CDR3 terminus; the germline J gene supplies the remainder. The chain has TRBV26 and TRBJ1-3, with D possibly TRBD1 on 5 matching bases. CDR3 length: 14 amino acids. Germline-derived CDR1 and CDR2 are KGHPV and FQNQEV (reference sequence). V was clipped by 4 bases and J by 0 bases, with 7 bases between them. The part of the CDR3 DNA that was read is TGTGCCAGCAGTCGGACATATTCTGGAAATACGCTCTAT. Its protein product is CASSRTYSGNTLY. The CDR3 in its entirety is CASSRTYSGNTLYF.